A selection of T cell receptor beta chains follows, all from one sample in a study of control samples from healthy donors and cancer patients. The data were produced by immunoSEQ multiplex PCR, yet TCRdb's version contains in-frame clones alone and is incomplete. The data contain 150,000 to 200,000 clones, 88% of them singletons. The sample was blood. These receptors came from a woman in her 30s in good health. Both conserved end residues are part of each CDR3. Size is stated for part of the rows, as once, few or many counts, or as a class when the clone is expanded.

TRBJ1-5,TRBV6-1,NA,CASSELRGESNQPQHF
TRBJ1-5,TRBV15,NA,CATSEDGTDNQPQHF
TRBJ1-4,TRBV7-6,NA,CASSLAAGKGEKLFF
TRBJ2-1,TRBV6-5,NA,CASSYGPNNEQFF
TRBJ2-2,TRBV29-1,NA,CSPSGGTDTGELFF
TRBJ2-1,TRBV28,NA,CASSLLGHEQFF
TRBJ1-1,TRBV12-3/TRBV12-4,NA,CASSGPANTEAFF
TRBJ2-1,TRBV28,NA,CASSFILSGSYNEQFF
TRBJ1-5,TRBV10-2,NA,CASSEPGLGGNQPQHF
TRBJ2-6,TRBV5-1,NA,CASSLGTVSSSGANVLTF
TRBJ2-5,TRBV19,NA,CASSGEETQYF
TRBJ2-7,TRBV7-9,NA,CASSSGDEQYF
TRBJ1-2,TRBV5-4,NA,CASSLYQGRGYTF
TRBJ2-5,TRBV12-3/TRBV12-4,NA,CASRPTSAETQYF
TRBJ2-1,TRBV2,NA,CASRQRDRGGNEQFF
TRBJ1-1,TRBV9,NA,CASSGTAEAFF
TRBJ2-5,TRBV7-9,NA,CASSRQGPLQETQYF
TRBJ1-2,TRBV5-5,NA,CASSMDRVNYGYTF
TRBJ2-5,TRBV24-1,NA,CATSEGDSRETQYF
TRBJ2-2,TRBV24-1,NA,CATSEDGGELFF
TRBJ2-7,TRBV2,few,CASGNDGTGIYEQYF
TRBJ2-7,TRBV6-5,NA,CASSWRQEEPYEQYF
TRBJ2-7,TRBV27,NA,CASSLGRDSYEQYF
TRBJ1-1,TRBV10-3,few,CAISESGQLNTEAFF
TRBJ2-2,TRBV5-1,once,CASTFSGELFF
TRBJ2-1,TRBV27,few,CASSQTSAYNEQFF
TRBJ2-7,TRBV19,few,CASSIGTLYEQYF
TRBJ2-3,TRBV20-1,NA,CSAGDTDTQYF
TRBJ2-5,TRBV5-1,NA,CASSLRDRAKETQYF
TRBJ1-1,TRBV7-8,NA,CASSLVEPEAFF
TRBJ1-1,TRBV7-6,NA,CASSPVGPATEAFF
TRBJ2-3,TRBV5-1,NA,CASSRGDGRGTDTQYF
TRBJ1-6,TRBV2,once,CASSYRVLDSPLHF
TRBJ2-5,TRBV5-1,once,CASSRSGRQETQYF
TRBJ1-5,TRBV7-8,NA,CASSLEGQGGGQPQHF
TRBJ2-7,TRBV27,once,CASSPYTGGTYEQYF
TRBJ1-3,TRBV15,NA,CATSKVERNTIYF
TRBJ1-2,TRBV28,NA,CASSQTDRVGYTF
TRBJ2-3,TRBV6-6,NA,CATGTATDTQYF
TRBJ2-5,TRBV7-8,NA,CASSFPLAGGETQYF
TRBJ1-5,TRBV6-5,NA,CASTRETNSNQPQHF